A selection of T cell receptor beta chains follows, all from one sample in a study of blood T cells in healthy people across ages. A single record per CDR3 protein comes from TCRdb applying MiXCR to the 5' RACE reads. Of some 1.8 million distinct CDR3 sequences listed, about two fifths were seen once; the top ten hold about 23%. The sequencing input was blood. The source of these receptors is a human donor in good health. The CDR3 runs from the conserved cysteine through the conserved F or W. The D gene is left open where the match is weak. Only some rows state a clone size, as once, few, many or a class for expanded clones.

TRBJ2-7 . TRBV20-1 . CSARAPQQGGYEQYF TGCAGTGCTAGAGCTCCTCAACAGGGTGGCTACGAGCAGTACTTC
TRBJ1-5 few TRBV7-8 . CASSPQTGTKNQPQHF TGTGCCAGCAGCCCACAGACAGGCACGAAAAATCAGCCCCAGCATTTT
TRBJ2-1 few TRBV12-3/TRBV12-4 . CASSFGGGGEQFF TGTGCCAGCAGTTTCGGGGGAGGTGGGGAGCAGTTCTTC
TRBJ2-7 many TRBV29-1 . CSVEAQPAYEQYF TGCAGCGTTGAAGCTCAGCCAGCCTACGAGCAGTACTTC
TRBJ2-3 . TRBV9 . CASSVSPVVSTDTQYF TGTGCCAGCAGCGTAAGTCCGGTAGTGAGCACAGATACGCAGTATTTT
TRBJ2-7 few TRBV5-1 TRBD1 CASFVGGTGDYEQYF TGCGCCAGCTTCGTCGGGGGGACAGGGGACTACGAGCAGTACTTC
TRBJ2-7 . TRBV29-1 TRBD1 CSAKLQGTEQYF TGCAGCGCTAAACTACAGGGGACCGAGCAGTACTTC
TRBJ1-4 . TRBV11-3 TRBD1 CASSFDRANEKLFF TGTGCCAGCAGCTTCGACAGGGCGAATGAAAAACTGTTTTTT
TRBJ2-7 few TRBV3-1 . CASSVRDGPYEQYF TGTGCCAGCAGCGTCCGGGACGGCCCCTACGAGCAGTACTTC
TRBJ1-2 . TRBV20-1 . CSARERGNRASYGYTF TGCAGTGCTAGAGAGAGGGGGAACCGGGCCAGCTATGGCTACACCTTC
TRBJ2-1 . TRBV2 TRBD2 CASSEVGTSEQFF TGTGCCAGCAGTGAAGTCGGGACTAGCGAGCAGTTCTTC
TRBJ2-5 . TRBV6-2/TRBV6-3 TRBD2 CASRLAGGRETQYF TGTGCCAGCAGATTAGCGGGGGGACGGGAGACCCAGTACTTC
TRBJ2-3 . TRBV13 . CASSLPAGSDTQYF TGTGCCAGCAGCTTACCGGCGGGCTCAGATACGCAGTATTTT
TRBJ1-4 . TRBV5-4 . CASSLTGDATNEKLFF TGTGCCAGCAGCTTGACAGGAGATGCAACTAATGAAAAACTGTTTTTT
TRBJ2-1 . TRBV5-1 . CTSSFYNEQFF TGCACCAGCAGCTTCTACAATGAGCAGTTCTTC
TRBJ1-2 . TRBV11-1 . CASSLWTHYGYTF TGTGCCAGCAGCTTATGGACTCACTATGGCTACACCTTC
TRBJ2-7 . TRBV20-1 TRBD1 CSARDAGTGVSAGSYEQYF TGCAGTGCTAGAGATGCCGGGACAGGGGTTTCCGCTGGCTCCTACGAGCAGTACTTC
TRBJ1-5 few TRBV7-2 . CASSLDNWSNQPQHF TGTGCCAGCAGCTTGGATAATTGGAGCAATCAGCCCCAGCATTTT
TRBJ1-2 . TRBV7-2 TRBD1 CKSGAGQGYYGYTF TGTAAATCTGGGGCGGGACAGGGTTACTATGGCTACACCTTC
TRBJ1-4 few TRBV7-2 TRBD1 CASSPIGTVEKLFF TGTGCCAGCAGCCCAATAGGGACAGTTGAAAAACTGTTTTTT
TRBJ2-4 . TRBV4-3 . CVSSQEGGPLGTEGIQYF TGCGTCAGCAGCCAAGAGGGGGGGCCTCTTGGGACAGAAGGCATTCAGTACTTC
TRBJ1-1 . TRBV7-9 TRBD1 CASSSKQGARTEAFF TGTGCCAGCAGCTCCAAACAGGGGGCAAGAACTGAAGCTTTCTTT
TRBJ2-6 few TRBV2 . CARSEWESGANVPTF TGTGCCCGCAGTGAATGGGAGTCTGGGGCCAACGTCCCGACTTTC
TRBJ1-2 . TRBV7-9 . CASEGDKVGYTF TGTGCCAGCGAGGGGGATAAGGTTGGCTACACCTTC
TRBJ2-1 few TRBV29-1 . CSVKTMQGGGEQFF TGCAGCGTTAAGACGATGCAGGGTGGAGGTGAGCAGTTCTTC
TRBJ2-5 few TRBV12-3/TRBV12-4 TRBD2 CASSFSGTSRETQYF TGTGCCAGCAGTTTTTCCGGGACTAGCAGAGAGACCCAGTACTTC
TRBJ1-1 . TRBV27 . CASSLLYKNTEAFF TGTGCCAGCAGTTTACTCTACAAGAACACTGAAGCTTTCTTT
TRBJ2-5 . TRBV5-1 . CASSLAGGQTQYF TGCGCCAGCAGCTTGGCAGGGGGGCAGACCCAGTACTTC
TRBJ2-7 few TRBV4-3 TRBD1 CASSQIAGGASYEQYF TGCGCCAGCAGCCAAATTGCAGGGGGAGCCTCCTACGAGCAGTACTTC
TRBJ2-3 . TRBV29-1 TRBD1 CSVEDKGAATDTQYF TGCAGCGTTGAAGATAAGGGGGCGGCTACAGATACGCAGTATTTT
TRBJ1-2 few TRBV5-8 TRBD1 CASSLYRQGYYGYTF TGTGCCAGCAGCTTGTACCGACAGGGTTACTATGGCTACACCTTC
TRBJ2-1 few TRBV12-5 TRBD2 CASGLVTGTSGGEQFF TGTGCTAGTGGTTTGGTGACCGGGACTAGCGGGGGAGAGCAGTTCTTC
TRBJ2-3 . TRBV4-3 . CASSQEFRPDTQYF TGCGCCAGCAGCCAAGAATTCCGGCCTGATACGCAGTATTTT
TRBJ1-4 . TRBV29-1 TRBD1 CSVEGTVRGEKLFF TGCAGCGTCGAAGGGACAGTAAGGGGTGAAAAACTGTTTTTT
TRBJ1-2 . TRBV28 . CATQRGLGYGYTF TGTGCGACCCAACGGGGGTTAGGGTATGGCTACACCTTC
TRBJ1-2 . TRBV7-9 . CASSSNLQGLAYGYTF TGTGCCAGCAGCTCGAACCTACAGGGACTGGCCTATGGCTACACCTTC
TRBJ1-3 . TRBV7-9 . CASSLAIRGTSGNTIYF TGTGCCAGCAGCTTAGCGATTAGGGGGACCTCTGGAAACACCATATATTTT
TRBJ2-3 many TRBV4-3 . CASSNWTSTDTQYF TGCGCCAGCAGCAATTGGACTAGCACAGATACGCAGTATTTT
TRBJ1-2 . TRBV6-5 TRBD1 CASSSPGQLYPTTGYTF TGTGCCAGCAGTTCCCCGGGACAGCTTTACCCAACTACCGGCTACACCTTC
TRBJ2-7 . TRBV20-1 . CSAPNRDEQYF TGCAGTGCTCCTAACAGGGACGAGCAGTACTTC
TRBJ2-3 few TRBV7-2 . CASSLVAGASTDTQYF TGTGCCAGCAGCTTAGTGGCAGGAGCTAGCACAGATACGCAGTATTTT
TRBJ1-2 . TRBV28 . CASRLQPNYGYTF TGTGCCAGCAGATTACAGCCTAACTATGGCTACACCTTC
TRBJ2-5 . TRBV20-1 TRBD2 CSAPKLAGYQETQYF TGCAGTGCTCCTAAACTAGCGGGGTACCAAGAGACCCAGTACTTC
TRBJ2-5 . TRBV12-3/TRBV12-4 TRBD1 CASSFRIGTGGEETQYF TGTGCCAGCAGTTTCCGGATCGGGACAGGGGGCGAAGAGACCCAGTACTTC
TRBJ1-4 once TRBV9 . CASSPTVSEKLFF TGTGCCAGCAGCCCGACAGTGAGTGAAAAACTGTTTTTT
TRBJ1-6 . TRBV20-1 . CSASAGFNSPLHF TGCAGTGCTAGTGCAGGGTTTAATTCACCCCTCCACTTT
TRBJ2-1 . TRBV5-1 . CASSWVAGSDEQFF TGCGCCAGCAGCTGGGTGGCGGGTTCGGATGAGCAGTTCTTC
TRBJ2-3 . TRBV6-6 . CASRRDTYQDTQYF TGTGCCAGCAGAAGAGACACCTATCAGGATACGCAGTATTTT
TRBJ2-1 . TRBV4-2 . CADSPEGSSTLSSYNEQFF TGTGCCGACAGCCCGGAAGGTTCCTCCACCTTAAGCTCCTACAATGAGCAGTTCTTC
TRBJ1-1 few TRBV28 . CASRSRHEAAGTEAFF TGTGCCAGCAGATCCCGACACGAGGCGGCCGGCACTGAAGCTTTCTTT
TRBJ2-1 . TRBV4-3 . CASSQDQDVIPYNEQFF TGCGCCAGCAGCCAAGATCAGGACGTAATCCCCTACAATGAGCAGTTCTTC
TRBJ2-1 . TRBV11-3 . CASSSSYSWSRDEQFF TGTGCCAGCAGTTCTAGCTACAGTTGGTCGAGGGATGAGCAGTTCTTC
TRBJ2-5 . TRBV29-1 . CSVGRSGQETQYF TGCAGCGTTGGGAGGTCTGGCCAAGAGACCCAGTACTTC
TRBJ2-3 . TRBV10-3 . CAISDRGTDTQYF TGTGCCATCAGCGACCGAGGCACAGATACGCAGTATTTT
TRBJ2-6 . TRBV7-7 . CASSLETDKFSGANVLTF TGTGCTAGCAGCTTAGAGACAGACAAGTTTTCTGGGGCCAACGTCCTGACTTTC